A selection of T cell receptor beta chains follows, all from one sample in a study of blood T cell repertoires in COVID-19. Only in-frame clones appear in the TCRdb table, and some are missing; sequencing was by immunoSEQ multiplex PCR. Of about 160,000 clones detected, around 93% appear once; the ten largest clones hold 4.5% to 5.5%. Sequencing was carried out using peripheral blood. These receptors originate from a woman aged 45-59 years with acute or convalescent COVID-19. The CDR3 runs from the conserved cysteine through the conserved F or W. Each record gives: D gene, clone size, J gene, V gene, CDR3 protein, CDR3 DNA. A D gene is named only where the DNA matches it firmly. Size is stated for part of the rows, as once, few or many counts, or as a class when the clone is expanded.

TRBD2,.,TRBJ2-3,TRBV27,CASSLQPSSGGRDTQYF,TGTGCCAGCAGTTTACAGCCGTCTAGCGGGGGACGAGATACGCAGTATTTT
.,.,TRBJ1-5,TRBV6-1,CASSERGGPQHF,TGTGCCAGCAGTGAAAGGGGGGGGCCCCAGCATTTT
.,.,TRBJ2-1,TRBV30,CAWSVGGTYNEQFF,TGTGCCTGGAGTGTTGGCGGTACTTACAATGAGCAGTTCTTC
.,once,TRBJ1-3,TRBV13,CASSSNSGKSSGNTIYF,TGTGCCAGCAGCTCAAACTCAGGGAAGAGCTCTGGAAACACCATATATTTT
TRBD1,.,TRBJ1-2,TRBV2,CAVRRTGGVVNYTF,TGTGCCGTAAGACGGACAGGGGGGGTGGTAAACTACACCTTC
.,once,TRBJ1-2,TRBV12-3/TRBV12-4,CASSLGRDYGYTF,TGTGCCAGCAGCCTCGGTAGAGACTATGGCTACACCTTC
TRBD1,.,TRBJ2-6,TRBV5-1,CASLPTGIISGANVLTF,TGCGCCAGCCTCCCGACAGGGATTATTTCTGGGGCCAACGTCCTGACTTTC
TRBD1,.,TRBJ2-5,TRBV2,CASRGTGLETQYF,TGTGCCAGCAGGGGGACAGGGCTTGAGACCCAGTACTTC
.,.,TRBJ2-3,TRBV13,CASSLNLADTQYF,TGTGCCAGCAGCTTAAACCTAGCGGATACGCAGTATTTT
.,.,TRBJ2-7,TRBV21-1,CASRRRRRLAGVEAIYEQYF,TGTGCCAGCAGGCGTCGGAGGAGACTAGCGGGAGTCGAGGCCATCTACGAGCAGTACTTC
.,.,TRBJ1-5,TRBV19,CASSTSQGRNQPQHF,TGTGCCAGTAGTACTTCCCAGGGAAGAAATCAGCCCCAGCATTTT
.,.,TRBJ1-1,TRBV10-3,CATWDFSEAFF,TGTGCCACTTGGGACTTCTCTGAAGCTTTCTTT
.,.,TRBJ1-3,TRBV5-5,CASSVQGGDTIYF,TGTGCCAGCAGCGTACAGGGTGGGGACACCATATATTTT
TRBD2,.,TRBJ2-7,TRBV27,CASSTSLAGSLYEQYF,TGTGCCAGCAGTACCTCCCTAGCGGGATCTTTATACGAGCAGTACTTC
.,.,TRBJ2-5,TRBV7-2,CASSRGGAETQYF,TGTGCCAGCAGCAGAGGTGGGGCAGAGACCCAGTACTTC
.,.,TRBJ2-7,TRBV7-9,CASSLKGGSYEQYF,TGTGCCAGCAGCTTAAAAGGAGGGTCCTACGAGCAGTACTTC
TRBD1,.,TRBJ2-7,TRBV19,CASSTAGTGNEQYF,TGTGCCAGTAGTACTGCCGGGACAGGGAACGAGCAGTACTTC
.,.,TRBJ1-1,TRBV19,CASSMLRGWRGTEAFF,TGTGCCAGTAGTATGCTCCGAGGATGGAGGGGAACTGAAGCTTTCTTT
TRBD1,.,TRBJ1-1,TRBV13,CASSLMTGPLDTEAFF,TGTGCCAGCAGTTTGATGACAGGGCCTCTGGACACTGAAGCTTTCTTT
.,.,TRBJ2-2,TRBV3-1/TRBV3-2,CASSQLETGWSSGELFF,TGTGCCAGCAGCCAACTCGAGACAGGTTGGTCGAGCGGGGAGCTGTTTTTT
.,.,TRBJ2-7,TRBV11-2,CASSSLGGSYEQYF,TGTGCCAGCAGCTCCCTAGGTGGATCCTACGAGCAGTACTTC
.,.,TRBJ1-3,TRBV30,CAYGREPSGNTIYF,TGTGCCTATGGCAGGGAACCCTCTGGAAACACCATATATTTT
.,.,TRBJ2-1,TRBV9,CASSAQSGGSYNEQFF,TGTGCCAGCAGCGCCCAGAGCGGAGGCTCCTACAATGAGCAGTTCTTC
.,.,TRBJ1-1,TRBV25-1,CASSEEGKTEAFF,TGTGCCAGCAGTGAGGAGGGGAAGACTGAAGCTTTCTTT
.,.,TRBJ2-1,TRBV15,CATSRGTVSYNEQFF,TGTGCCACCAGCAGAGGGACAGTCTCCTACAATGAGCAGTTCTTC
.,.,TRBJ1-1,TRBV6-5,CASRTDGGSEAFF,TGTGCCAGCAGAACCGACGGGGGTTCTGAAGCTTTCTTT
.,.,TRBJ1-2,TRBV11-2,CASSFFGGPSYGYTF,TGTGCCAGCAGCTTCTTCGGGGGGCCTAGCTATGGCTACACCTTC
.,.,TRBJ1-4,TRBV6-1,CASSEYQNEKLFF,TGTGCCAGCAGTGAATACCAGAATGAAAAACTGTTTTTT
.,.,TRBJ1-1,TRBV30,CAWTKLTTFRDMNTEAFF,TGTGCCTGGACTAAACTTACGACTTTCAGGGACATGAACACTGAAGCTTTCTTT